This is a list of T cell receptor beta chains from one sample in a study of shared clonotypes between healthy human individuals. The method was immunoSEQ multiplex PCR; TCRdb's version includes in-frame clones alone and lacks a portion of them. Of 2 million to 2.5 million clones listed, about 90% are singletons. Sequencing input: naive CD4+ T cells from PBMCs. These receptors all come from a man younger than 30 in good health. Some clones in this sample may be carry-over from other donors' samples. CDR3s include the opening cysteine and the closing phenylalanine or tryptophan. The order of the fields is D gene, J gene, clone size, V gene, CDR3 protein, CDR3 DNA. D genes are given only for firm matches. Clone size is not always given. Where it is, it says once, few, many or a class for expanded clones.

D gene: NA
J gene: TRBJ2-7
clone size: few
V gene: TRBV6-1
CDR3 protein: CASSERELPFYEQYF
CDR3 DNA: TGTGCCAGCAGTGAAAGAGAATTACCCTTCTACGAGCAGTACTTC

D gene: TRBD1
J gene: TRBJ2-1
clone size: NA
V gene: TRBV7-8
CDR3 protein: CASRITGAAYNEQFF
CDR3 DNA: TGTGCCAGCAGAATCACAGGGGCAGCCTACAATGAGCAGTTCTTC

D gene: TRBD1
J gene: TRBJ1-1
clone size: NA
V gene: TRBV30
CDR3 protein: CAWSGTGDTEAFF
CDR3 DNA: TGTGCCTGGAGTGGGACAGGGGACACTGAAGCTTTCTTT

D gene: NA
J gene: TRBJ2-2
clone size: once
V gene: TRBV5-1
CDR3 protein: CASGNPKGELFF
CDR3 DNA: TGCGCCAGCGGGAACCCCAAAGGGGAGCTGTTTTTT

D gene: NA
J gene: TRBJ1-1
clone size: NA
V gene: TRBV9
CDR3 protein: CASSHGGGSPWGPSFF
CDR3 DNA: TGTGCCAGCAGCCATGGAGGGGGGAGTCCTTGGGGCCCCTCCTTCTTT

D gene: TRBD1
J gene: TRBJ1-2
clone size: NA
V gene: TRBV10-3
CDR3 protein: CAISGGTGTNYGYTF
CDR3 DNA: TGTGCCATCAGTGGGGGGACAGGGACGAACTATGGCTACACCTTC

D gene: NA
J gene: TRBJ2-7
clone size: NA
V gene: TRBV7-3
CDR3 protein: CASSMRDSYEQYF
CDR3 DNA: TGTGCCAGCAGCATGAGGGACTCCTACGAGCAGTACTTC

D gene: NA
J gene: TRBJ1-3
clone size: NA
V gene: TRBV18
CDR3 protein: CASSPTSGSGNTIYF
CDR3 DNA: TGTGCCAGCTCACCAACTTCGGGATCCGGAAACACCATATATTTT

D gene: NA
J gene: TRBJ1-1
clone size: few
V gene: TRBV18
CDR3 protein: CASSPKGQNTEAFF
CDR3 DNA: TGTGCCAGCTCACCCAAGGGACAGAACACTGAAGCTTTCTTT

D gene: NA
J gene: TRBJ1-1
clone size: NA
V gene: TRBV29-1
CDR3 protein: CSVRRRRKDTEAFF
CDR3 DNA: TGCAGCGTCCGCCGACGGCGTAAGGACACTGAAGCTTTCTTT

D gene: TRBD2
J gene: TRBJ2-3
clone size: NA
V gene: TRBV5-4
CDR3 protein: CASSLGLAGDTDTQYF
CDR3 DNA: TGTGCCAGCAGCTTGGGACTAGCGGGTGACACAGATACGCAGTATTTT

D gene: NA
J gene: TRBJ1-1
clone size: NA
V gene: TRBV29-1
CDR3 protein: CSVREAVNTEAFF
CDR3 DNA: TGCAGCGTTCGAGAGGCTGTGAACACTGAAGCTTTCTTT

D gene: TRBD1
J gene: TRBJ2-3
clone size: NA
V gene: TRBV18
CDR3 protein: CASSPGTGTDTQYF
CDR3 DNA: TGTGCCAGCTCACCAGGGACAGGGACAGATACGCAGTATTTT

D gene: NA
J gene: TRBJ1-2
clone size: NA
V gene: TRBV7-9
CDR3 protein: CASISNRPTDRGAGVPF
CDR3 DNA: TGTGCCAGCATCTCGAACCGACCGACCGACCGAGGCGCTGGGGTTCCCTTC

D gene: NA
J gene: TRBJ1-2
clone size: NA
V gene: TRBV14
CDR3 protein: CASSQGYGYTF
CDR3 DNA: TGTGCCAGCAGCCAGGGGTATGGCTACACCTTC

D gene: NA
J gene: TRBJ2-1
clone size: NA
V gene: TRBV5-1
CDR3 protein: CASRQEPFSYNEQFF
CDR3 DNA: TGCGCCAGCCGCCAAGAACCCTTCTCCTACAATGAGCAGTTCTTC

D gene: TRBD2
J gene: TRBJ2-1
clone size: NA
V gene: TRBV4-3
CDR3 protein: CASSPGGSGGSNEQFF
CDR3 DNA: TGCGCCAGCAGCCCTGGGGGTTCGGGGGGTAGCAATGAGCAGTTCTTC

D gene: NA
J gene: TRBJ2-5
clone size: NA
V gene: TRBV18
CDR3 protein: CASSPSRAQETQYF
CDR3 DNA: TGTGCCAGCTCACCATCCAGGGCCCAAGAGACCCAGTACTTC

D gene: NA
J gene: TRBJ2-3
clone size: NA
V gene: TRBV18
CDR3 protein: CASSPGGRGGTDTQYF
CDR3 DNA: TGTGCCAGCTCACCAGGTGGCAGGGGAGGGACAGATACGCAGTATTTT

D gene: NA
J gene: TRBJ1-1
clone size: NA
V gene: TRBV5-1
CDR3 protein: CASSLIPSVDTEAFF
CDR3 DNA: TGCGCCAGCAGCTTGATCCCCTCCGTTGACACTGAAGCTTTCTTT

D gene: TRBD2
J gene: TRBJ2-7
clone size: NA
V gene: TRBV15
CDR3 protein: CATRVGTSGSYEQYF
CDR3 DNA: TGTGCCACCAGGGTAGGGACTAGCGGGAGCTACGAGCAGTACTTC

D gene: TRBD2
J gene: TRBJ2-7
clone size: NA
V gene: TRBV5-1
CDR3 protein: CASSLPLAGGEQYF
CDR3 DNA: TGCGCCAGCAGCTTGCCCCTAGCGGGAGGGGAGCAGTACTTC